This T cell receptor (beta chain) comes out of a study of shared clonotypes between healthy human individuals. Overall study context: Donors had three CD4 naive, three CD4 memory, two CD8 naive and one CD8 memory plate apiece.

This CDR3 spans 20 amino acids. With V trimmed by 0 bases and J by 1 base, 17 bases remained unmatched. The germline V gene has CDR1 SGHRS and CDR2 YFSETQ. This clone was observed once. An assay was performed, and its level was deep. A 200 ng quantity of DNA, about 30,000 T cell genomes, went into the sorted-subset replicate PCRs. Method: immunoSEQ multiplex PCR; TCRdb's copy keeps in-frame clones and lacks some. Altogether around 2,000,000 clones are present, around 95% being singletons, with the ten largest covering 0.13%. The authors divided CD4+ cells into CD45RA+ naive and CD45RA-negative memory subsets.

The rearrangement links TRBV5-1 to TRBJ2-7; 9 nucleotides line up with TRBD2. Sequenced material: naive CD4+ T cells sorted from blood. The subset denotes: CD45RA+ positively selected. This receptor was taken from a man aged 18 to 29 in good health. The chain's CDR3 is CASSLVSGLRGGPISYEQYF. CDR3 nucleotide sequence: TGCGCCAGCAGCTTGGTTTCGGGTTTGCGGGGGGGACCCATTTCCTACGAGCAGTACTTC. Supplemented by reference TRBV5-1 and TRBJ2-7, the full variable domain reads KAGVTQTPRYLIKTRGQQVTLSCSPISGHRSVSWYQQTPGQGLQFLFEYFSETQRNKGNFPGRFSGRQFSNSRSEMNVSTLELGDSALYLCASSLVSGLRGGPISYEQYFGPGTRLTVT.